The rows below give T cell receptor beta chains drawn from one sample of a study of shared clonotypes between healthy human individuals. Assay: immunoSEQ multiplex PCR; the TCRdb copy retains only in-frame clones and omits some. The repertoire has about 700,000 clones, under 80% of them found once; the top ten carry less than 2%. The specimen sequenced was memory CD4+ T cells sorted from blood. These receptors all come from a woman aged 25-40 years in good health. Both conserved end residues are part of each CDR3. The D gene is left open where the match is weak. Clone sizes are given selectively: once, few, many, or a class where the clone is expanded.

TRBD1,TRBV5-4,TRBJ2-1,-,CASRYDRGTFNEQFF,TGTGCCAGCAGGTATGACAGGGGAACATTCAATGAGCAGTTCTTC
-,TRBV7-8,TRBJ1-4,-,CASSSGRQMTWGEKLFF,TGTGCCAGCAGCTCAGGGCGGCAGATGACTTGGGGGGAAAAACTGTTTTTT
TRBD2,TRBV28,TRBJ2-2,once,CASTHQAGTSGRGATGELFF,TGTGCCAGCACCCATCAGGCCGGGACTAGCGGGAGAGGGGCCACCGGGGAGCTGTTTTTT
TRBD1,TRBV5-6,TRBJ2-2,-,CASSLGMDRATNTGELFF,TGTGCCAGCAGCTTGGGAATGGACAGGGCGACGAACACCGGGGAGCTGTTTTTT
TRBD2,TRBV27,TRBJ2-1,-,CASSLEKPSGRSPYNEQFF,TGTGCCAGCAGTTTAGAAAAGCCTAGCGGAAGAAGCCCCTACAATGAGCAGTTCTTC
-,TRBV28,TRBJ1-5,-,CASSLPGSSGGPQHF,TGTGCCAGCAGTTTACCCGGCAGCAGTGGGGGGCCCCAGCATTTT
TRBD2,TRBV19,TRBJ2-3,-,CASSPERESSDTQYF,TGTGCCAGTAGTCCGGAGCGGGAGTCGTCGGATACGCAGTATTTT
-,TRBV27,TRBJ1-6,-,CASSLRQPPSPLHF,TGTGCCAGCAGTTTGAGACAGCCCCCTTCACCCCTCCACTTT
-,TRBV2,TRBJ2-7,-,CASIFTPLYEQYF,TGTGCCAGCATTTTTACCCCCCTCTACGAGCAGTACTTC
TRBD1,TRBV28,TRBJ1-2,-,CASSPGQGGSYGYTF,TGTGCCAGCAGTCCAGGACAGGGTGGGAGCTATGGCTACACCTTC
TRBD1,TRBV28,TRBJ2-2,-,CASFQGAGTGELFF,TGTGCCAGCTTTCAGGGGGCGGGCACCGGGGAGCTGTTTTTT
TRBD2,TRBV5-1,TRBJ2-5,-,CASSFGVGLAAYQETQYF,TGCGCCAGCAGCTTTGGCGTGGGACTAGCGGCGTACCAAGAGACCCAGTACTTC
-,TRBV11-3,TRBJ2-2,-,CASSLGRNGELFF,TGTGCCAGCAGCTTGGGGAGGAACGGGGAGCTGTTTTTT
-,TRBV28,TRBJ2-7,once,CASSPTVSYEQYF,TGTGCCAGCAGTCCGACAGTCTCCTACGAGCAGTACTTC
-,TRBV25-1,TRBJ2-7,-,CASSGDGPYEQYF,TGTGCCAGCAGTGGGGACGGACCCTACGAGCAGTACTTC
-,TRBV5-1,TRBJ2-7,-,CASAVSARSDEQYF,TGCGCCAGCGCGGTAAGCGCGAGGAGCGACGAGCAGTACTTC
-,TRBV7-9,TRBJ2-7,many,CASSLDSEPGLLYEQYF,TGTGCCAGCAGCTTAGATTCAGAACCGGGACTCCTCTACGAGCAGTACTTC
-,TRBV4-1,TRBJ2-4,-,CASSQGRTAGAKNIQYF,TGCGCCAGCAGCCAAGGAAGGACAGCCGGCGCCAAAAACATTCAGTACTTC
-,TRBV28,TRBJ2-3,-,CASKTSLSTDTQYF,TGTGCCAGCAAGACAAGTCTGAGCACAGATACGCAGTATTTT
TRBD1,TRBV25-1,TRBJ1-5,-,CASSGTGRGPQHF,TGTGCCAGCAGTGGGACAGGGCGGGGGCCCCAGCATTTT
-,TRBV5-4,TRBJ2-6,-,CASSRQHSGANVLTF,TGTGCCAGCAGTCGACAACACTCTGGGGCCAACGTCCTGACTTTC
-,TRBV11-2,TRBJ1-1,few,CASSPPRQAKVAFF,TGTGCCAGCAGCCCGCCCCGCCAGGCTAAAGTTGCTTTCTTT
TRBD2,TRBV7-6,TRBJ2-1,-,CASSSRAGGSYNEQFF,TGTGCCAGCAGCTCTAGGGCGGGAGGATCCTACAATGAGCAGTTCTTC
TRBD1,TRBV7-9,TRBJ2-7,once,CASSLAVTGVYF,TGTGCCAGCAGCTTAGCTGTGACAGGGGTCTACTTC
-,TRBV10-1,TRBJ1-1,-,CASTQAIGTEAFF,TGCGCCAGCACTCAGGCCATAGGCACTGAAGCTTTCTTT
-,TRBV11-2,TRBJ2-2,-,CASSLAASDANTGELFF,TGTGCCAGCAGCTTAGCGGCTAGCGACGCGAACACCGGGGAGCTGTTTTTT
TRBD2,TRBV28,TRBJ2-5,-,CASSPIPTSSQETQYF,TGTGCCAGCAGTCCCATCCCGACTAGCAGCCAAGAGACCCAGTACTTC
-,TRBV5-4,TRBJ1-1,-,CASSFGVGQENTEAFF,TGTGCCAGCAGCTTCGGGGTGGGGCAGGAGAACACTGAAGCTTTCTTT
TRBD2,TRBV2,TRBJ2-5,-,CASSEGTSGAGWETQYF,TGTGCCAGCAGTGAAGGGACTAGCGGGGCCGGGTGGGAGACCCAGTACTTC
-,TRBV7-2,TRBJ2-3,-,CASSLSPQRTDTQYF,TGTGCCAGCAGCTTATCGCCACAGCGCACAGATACGCAGTATTTT
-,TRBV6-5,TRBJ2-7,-,CASSEEFREQYF,TGTGCCAGCAGTGAAGAATTCCGCGAGCAGTACTTC
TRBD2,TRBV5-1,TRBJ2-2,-,CASSLQFSGANTGELFF,TGCGCCAGCAGCCTCCAATTTAGCGGGGCGAACACCGGGGAGCTGTTTTTT
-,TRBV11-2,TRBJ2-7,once,CASSLGGVEQYF,TGTGCCAGCAGCTTAGGGGGAGTCGAGCAGTACTTC
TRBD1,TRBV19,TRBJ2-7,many,CASSDRDRTYGEQYF,TGTGCCAGTAGTGACCGGGACAGGACCTACGGGGAGCAGTACTTC
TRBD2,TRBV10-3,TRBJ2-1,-,CAIKLAGGYGEQFF,TGTGCCATCAAACTAGCGGGAGGCTACGGTGAGCAGTTCTTC
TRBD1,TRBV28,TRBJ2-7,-,CASRPQTGKGHEQYF,TGTGCCAGCAGGCCGCAGACAGGGAAGGGCCACGAGCAGTACTTC
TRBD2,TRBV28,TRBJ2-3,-,CASSPNSGTSGNTDTQYF,TGTGCCAGCAGTCCTAATTCCGGGACTAGCGGGAACACAGATACGCAGTATTTT
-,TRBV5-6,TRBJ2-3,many,CASSLLRRGGTDTQYF,TGTGCCAGCAGCTTATTAAGGAGGGGGGGCACAGATACGCAGTATTTT
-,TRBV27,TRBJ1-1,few,CASSPIGNPSRAFF,TGTGCCAGCAGCCCTATCGGCAACCCGAGTAGAGCTTTCTTT
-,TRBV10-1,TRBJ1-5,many,CASSEEGGPQHF,TGCGCCAGCAGTGAGGAGGGAGGGCCCCAGCATTTT